The next 23 T cell receptor beta chains were all read from a single sample in a study of T cells after posttransplantation cyclophosphamide. Cells defined as naive were viable CD3+CD4+ or CD3+CD8+ and CCR7+CD45RA+CD45RO-CD95-CD27+CD28+. Profiled with immunoSEQ multiplex PCR; TCRdb holds only in-frame clones, not every one. The sample records about 20,000 clones, 95% to 98% being singletons. The specimen sequenced was naive CD4+ T cells sorted from PBMCs. These receptors all stem from a middle-aged man in good health, CMV-negative, and a related stem cell transplant donor.

DNA for the CDR3: TGTGCCAGCAGTGAGGCTAGCGGGAGGGCCTTGAATGAGCAGTTCTTC. Protein sequence: CASSEASGRALNEQFF. V is TRBV6-4 and J is TRBJ2-1, with 12 nucleotides matching TRBD2. This CDR3 region has 16 residues. The junction had 7 bases not matched to a gene; V was cut back by 3 bases and J by 7 bases. Germline CDR1 and CDR2: MRHNA and SNTAGT.

The CDR3, as DNA: TGTGCCAGCTCACCACCCCCAGGGGTAGAGAGTGAGCAGTACTTC. Residues: CASSPPPGVESEQYF. The V gene is TRBV18, the J gene TRBJ2-7; D perhaps matches TRBD1 (6 bases). The CDR3 has 15 residues. V was pared by 0 bases and J by 7 bases, with 16 bases between. Per the germline V gene, CDR1 is KGHSH and CDR2 is LQKENI.

The chain joins TRBV5-1 to TRBJ2-1; the D gene is possibly TRBD2 (6 bases). Trimming removed 0 bases from V and 6 bases from J, with 22 bases in between. The CDR3 sequence is 18 residues long. The germline gives CDR1 SGHRS, CDR2 YFSETQ. CDR3 loop: CASSLATLGAGRRNEQFF. In DNA form, the CDR3 reads TGCGCCAGCAGCTTGGCAACCCTTGGGGCGGGGAGGCGCAATGAGCAGTTCTTC.

The chain uses TRBV4-2 and TRBJ2-3; no firm D call. Germline CDR1 reads LGHNA; CDR2 reads YNFKEQ. CDR3 length: 15 amino acids. Between the trimmed V and J ends, which lost 1 base and 0 bases, there was a span of 8 bases. The CDR3 reads CASSQGLPSTDTQYF. As DNA, the CDR3 is TGTGCCAGCAGCCAAGGGCTCCCTAGCACAGATACGCAGTATTTT.

The chain employs TRBV6-6 and TRBJ2-2; no clear D. V lost 5 bases, J lost 3 bases, and 16 bases lay in between. CDR3 length: 16 residues. Germline-derived CDR1 and CDR2 are MNHNY and SVGAGI (reference sequence). Here the CDR3 DNA reads TGTGCCAGCAGTCCTACCGAGGCCGTTTACACCGGGGAGCTGTTTTTT. Translating gives CASSPTEAVYTGELFF.

The V call is TRBV5-1, the J call TRBJ1-2; 8 bases are shared with TRBD1. Germline CDR1 SGHRS, CDR2 YFSETQ. This CDR3 is 15 amino acids long. V shed 3 bases and J 2 bases; nucleotides not matched to a gene: 6. The CDR3 is CASSSGTGLNYGYTF. Written as DNA, the CDR3 is TGCGCCAGCAGCTCCGGGACAGGATTAAACTATGGCTACACCTTC.

The chain joins TRBV6-6 to TRBJ2-7; 9 bases are shared with TRBD2. The J segment lost 5 bases and the V segment lost 5 bases, leaving 10 bases of the junction unmatched. CDR1 and CDR2 (germline): MNHNY, SVGAGI (reference sequence). The CDR3 length is 15 residues. The CDR3 sequence is CASSDETGTSHEQYF. For the CDR3, the DNA is TGTGCCAGCAGTGACGAGACCGGGACTAGCCACGAGCAGTACTTC.

V and J are TRBV6-6 and TRBJ2-1; 12 bases align to TRBD2. CDR3 length: 15 residues. CDR1 is MNHNY and CDR2 is SVGAGI in the germline V gene (reference sequence). Germline trimming cut 4 bases from V and 12 bases from J; bases unmatched to any gene: 10. In DNA form, the CDR3 reads TGTGCCAGCAGTTTACCGGGACTAGCGGGTCTTGGGCAGTTCTTC. Encoded protein: CASSLPGLAGLGQFF.

The CDR3 here is CASSLGLAGNNEQFF. CDR3 nucleotide sequence: TGTGCCAGCAGCCTGGGACTAGCGGGCAACAATGAGCAGTTCTTC. This chain connects TRBV7-3 to TRBJ2-1; 12 nucleotides align to TRBD2. This CDR3 is built from 15 residues. CDR1 and CDR2 (germline): SGHTA, FQGTGA. Trimming removed 5 bases from V and 5 bases from J; junction bases left unmatched: 4.

V gene TRBV28 combines with J gene TRBJ1-2; D remains unclear. The CDR3 spans 13 residues. Trimming removed 3 bases from V and 3 bases from J, with 8 bases in between. The germline gives CDR1 MDHEN, CDR2 SYDVKM. The CDR3 sequence is CASSFDTYYGYTF. CDR3 DNA sequence: TGTGCCAGCAGTTTTGATACATACTATGGCTACACCTTC.

This rearrangement joins TRBV5-1 to TRBJ2-7, with 14 bases aligning to TRBD2. The V gene's germline CDR1 is SGHRS and CDR2 YFSETQ. Losses at the gene ends were 0 bases for V and 5 bases for J; bases not matched to a gene: 4. The CDR3 is made up of 16 amino acids. The CDR3 DNA reads TGCGCCAGCAGCTTGGGAGGGACTAGCGGGAGTAACGAGCAGTACTTC. It translates to CASSLGGTSGSNEQYF.

J is TRBJ2-1 and V is TRBV7-9, with TRBD2 matching 9 bases. Germline lookup yields CDR1 SEHNR and CDR2 FQNEAQ (reference sequence). The CDR3 is 13 amino acids. CDR3 region: CVTSGWGVDEQFF. The CDR3 DNA sequence: TGTGTAACTAGCGGGTGGGGGGTCGATGAGCAGTTCTTC.

The rearrangement links TRBV7-9 to TRBJ2-2; 9 positions agree with TRBD2. CDR1 and CDR2 from the germline V gene are SEHNR and FQNEAQ (reference sequence). J lost 9 bases, V lost 3 bases, and 11 bases had no gene match. The CDR3 is 16 amino acids. CDR3 in DNA: TGTGCCAGCAGCTTTTGGCTAGCGGGGTCCGTCAGGGAGCTGTTTTTT. Its translation is CASSFWLAGSVRELFF.

V and J are TRBV11-2 and TRBJ1-1, with 10 bases identical to TRBD1. The CDR3 extends over 14 amino acids. V was clipped by 5 bases and J by 5 bases; unmatched bases: 5. The V gene's germline CDR1 is SGHAT and CDR2 FQNNGV. CDR3 bases: TGTGCCAGCAGCACCGGACAGGGGGGAACTGAAGCTTTCTTT. Protein product: CASSTGQGGTEAFF.

The chain is built from TRBV19 and TRBJ2-5; 7 bases align to TRBD1. Germline loops: CDR1 LNHDA, CDR2 SQIVND (reference sequence). There are 14 residues in the CDR3. The junction had 5 bases not matched to a gene; V was cut back by 5 bases and J by 2 bases. CDR3 in amino acids: CASSVRDRQETQYF. The CDR3 nucleotides read TGTGCCAGTAGTGTCCGGGACAGACAAGAGACCCAGTACTTC.

This chain links TRBV4-1 with TRBJ1-5; TRBD1 might be the D (5 bases). V was clipped by 1 base and J by 7 bases, with 11 bases between them. CDR1 and CDR2 from the germline V gene are MGHRA and YSYEKL. The length of the CDR3 is 14 residues. As DNA, the CDR3 is TGCGCCAGCAGCCAAGTCGGGGGATTCCAGCCCCAGCATTTT. It codes for CASSQVGGFQPQHF.

The rearrangement joins TRBV7-2 to TRBJ1-1; no clear D gene. Trimming removed 1 base at V and 11 bases at J, with 11 bases between. The CDR3 has 12 residues. The germline V gene has CDR1 SGHTA and CDR2 FQGNSA. This CDR3 reads CASSLGGYGAFF. For the CDR3, the DNA is TGTGCCAGCAGCTTAGGCGGCTACGGGGCTTTCTTT.

The chain couples TRBV11-2 to TRBJ2-5; TRBD1 matches 8 bases. CDR1 SGHAT and CDR2 FQNNGV come from the germline V gene. The V and J ends lost 7 bases and 7 bases, in that order; junction bases with no gene match: 11. The CDR3 spans 14 residues. This chain's CDR3 is CASNPRGRSGTQYF. The CDR3 nucleotides read TGTGCCAGCAACCCCAGGGGGCGGAGCGGGACCCAGTACTTC. The complete variable domain, with remaining parts taken from reference TRBV11-2 and TRBJ2-5, reads EAGVAQSPRYKIIEKRQSVAFWCNPISGHATLYWYQQILGQGPKLLIQFQNNGVVDDSQLPKDRFSAERLKGVDSTLKIQPAKLEDSAVYLCASNPRGRSGTQYFGPGTRLLVL.

The J gene is TRBJ2-2, the V gene TRBV5-4, with 8 positions matching TRBD2. The CDR3 totals 14 residues. Germline V gene lookup returns CDR1 SGHNT and CDR2 YYREEE (reference sequence). The V and J ends lost 5 bases and 6 bases, in that order; junction bases with no gene match: 6. The CDR3 spells CASSGGRFAGELFF. The CDR3, as DNA: TGTGCCAGCAGTGGCGGGAGGTTCGCCGGGGAGCTGTTTTTT.

The chain combines TRBV11-1 with TRBJ2-1, with 10 positions matching TRBD2. The CDR3 is made up of 18 amino acids. V shed 1 base, J shed 5 bases, and the junction held 11 bases outside the gene matches. Germline V gene sequence: CDR1 SGHAT, CDR2 FQDESV (reference sequence). The CDR3 loop is CASSLGSGRALGNNEQFF. CDR3 nucleotides: TGTGCCAGCAGCTTAGGGAGCGGGAGGGCCCTGGGTAACAATGAGCAGTTCTTC.

This chain links TRBV11-2 with TRBJ2-5; 8 bases fit TRBD1. The CDR3 has 17 residues. Germline CDR1 and CDR2: SGHAT and FQNNGV. J lost 4 bases, V lost 2 bases, and 12 bases had no gene match. CDR3 in DNA: TGTGCCAGCAGCTTATCGGGGCAGGGGGCAATTGGAGAGACCCAGTACTTC. The encoded protein is CASSLSGQGAIGETQYF.

The rearrangement joins TRBV28 to TRBJ2-7; 7 nucleotides agree with TRBD1. This CDR3 region has 14 residues. Germline trimming cut 2 bases from V and 4 bases from J; bases unmatched to any gene: 5. Germline loops: CDR1 MDHEN, CDR2 SYDVKM. This CDR3 is CASSLPLTGYEQYF. The CDR3 DNA follows: TGTGCCAGCAGTTTACCTCTGACAGGGTACGAGCAGTACTTC.

The chain combines TRBV6-5 with TRBJ2-7, with D perhaps matching TRBD2 (7 bases). Germline V gene data show CDR1 as MNHEY and CDR2 as SVGAGI. Trimming pared 7 bases from V and 8 bases from J, leaving 15 bases between. CDR3 length: 12 amino acids. The CDR3 sequence: CASKGGLYKQYF. The CDR3 coding sequence is TGTGCCAGCAAGGGGGGACTATACAAGCAGTACTTC.